A selection of T cell receptor beta chains follows, all from one sample in a study of cytomegalovirus exposure and HLA in healthy donors. Measured with immunoSEQ multiplex PCR; TCRdb has only the in-frame clones, and not every one. The sample holds about 230,000 clones; 82% are singletons and the top ten take approximately 0.5%. The specimen sequenced was PBMCs. These receptors came from a middle-aged woman in good health and CMV-seronegative. CDR3s leave out the opening cysteine and the closing phenylalanine or tryptophan.

j_call v_call cdr3_aa
TRBJ1-5 TRBV18 ASSPSQGQGQPQH
TRBJ2-2 TRBV5-1 ASSLKAGDTGELF
TRBJ2-1 TRBV30 ASRPGTGIYNEQF
TRBJ2-7 TRBV18 ASSKDRGYEQY
TRBJ1-1 TRBV7-9 ASSWQNTEAF
TRBJ1-1 TRBV5-6 ASNLLGGKTRTEPF
TRBJ2-5 TRBV10-3 ATRIGRGAYLQETQY
TRBJ1-3 TRBV7-8 ASRDLREITSGNTIY
TRBJ1-2 TRBV13 ASSLGTSDGYT
TRBJ1-1 TRBV2 ASSPSTGRRMNTEAF
TRBJ2-1 TRBV4-3 ASSQSGTGDYNEQF
TRBJ2-3 TRBV7-3 ASSSPLGTQY
TRBJ1-1 TRBV19 ASSPQGGMNTEAF
TRBJ1-1 TRBV7-3 ASSLAGMDTEAF
TRBJ2-2 TRBV6-4 ASSARTGANGELF
TRBJ1-2 TRBV30 AWRSLSGTAGGYT
TRBJ1-4 TRBV4-3 ASSQADRPEKLF
TRBJ2-1 TRBV30 AWSPGQGYEQF
TRBJ1-5 TRBV18 ASSPLGQDQPQH
TRBJ1-2 TRBV5-1 ASSLGTGGVGGYT
TRBJ1-5 TRBV5-5 ASSLTGPQHQH
TRBJ2-6 TRBV7-2 ASSPGLAGSGANVLT
TRBJ1-3 TRBV5-6 ASSTTRGNTIY
TRBJ1-5 TRBV28 ASSLLRQGGNQPQH
TRBJ1-1 TRBV6-1 ASSEGQGAETEAF
TRBJ1-4 TRBV6-5 ASSRTGTSEKLF
TRBJ1-5 TRBV13 ASSRDRSNQPQH
TRBJ2-1 TRBV6-5 AAGRNEQF
TRBJ1-5 TRBV27 ASSFTGTGGSQPQH
TRBJ1-1 TRBV5-5 ASSLSNTEAF
TRBJ1-5 TRBV19 ASSTQTGQPQH
TRBJ1-4 TRBV7-9 ASSFSGGARREKLF
TRBJ1-1 TRBV30 AWSTGMNTEAF
TRBJ1-2 TRBV5-1 ASSLGDSRGYT
TRBJ1-1 TRBV19 ASSIGGRDRGNTEAF